The rows below give T cell receptor beta chains drawn from one sample of a study of cytomegalovirus exposure and HLA in healthy donors. This table comes from immunoSEQ multiplex PCR, and its TCRdb copy is limited to in-frame clones, with some not included. The sample has about 82,000 clones, around 80% seen once. Specimen: PBMCs. The receptor set was obtained from a man between 70 and 80 years old in good health and CMV-seropositive. The CDR3 runs from the conserved cysteine through the conserved F or W. A D gene is named only where the DNA matches it firmly. Clone size is stated in some rows and not others, as once, few, many or a class when expanded.

clone_size: -
j_call: TRBJ2-5
v_call: TRBV2
d_call: TRBD2
cdr3_nt: TGTGCCAGCAAGCTACTGACTAGCGGGGACCAAGAGACCCAGTACTTC
cdr3_aa: CASKLLTSGDQETQYF

clone_size: -
j_call: TRBJ2-3
v_call: TRBV4-2
d_call: -
cdr3_nt: TGTGCCAGCAGCCGAGTCCTAGACCCTGGCACAGATACGCAGTATTTT
cdr3_aa: CASSRVLDPGTDTQYF

clone_size: -
j_call: TRBJ2-6
v_call: TRBV28
d_call: -
cdr3_nt: TGTGCCAGCAGTTTTTACGGCTCTGGGGCCAACGTCCTGACTTTC
cdr3_aa: CASSFYGSGANVLTF

clone_size: -
j_call: TRBJ2-7
v_call: TRBV29-1
d_call: TRBD1
cdr3_nt: TGCAGCGTTGAGGACAGGGCCTACGAGCAGTACTTC
cdr3_aa: CSVEDRAYEQYF

clone_size: few
j_call: TRBJ2-7
v_call: TRBV29-1
d_call: -
cdr3_nt: TGCAGCGTTGGCAGTAGCGGCTACGAGCAGTACTTC
cdr3_aa: CSVGSSGYEQYF

clone_size: -
j_call: TRBJ2-1
v_call: TRBV28
d_call: -
cdr3_nt: TGTGCCAGCAGTGTGGGACTTTATCGGGACAATGAGCAGTTCTTC
cdr3_aa: CASSVGLYRDNEQFF

clone_size: -
j_call: TRBJ1-4
v_call: TRBV5-1
d_call: -
cdr3_nt: TGCGCCAGCAGCCTTTTCGGGTTTGCAACTAATGAAAAACTGTTTTTT
cdr3_aa: CASSLFGFATNEKLFF

clone_size: -
j_call: TRBJ2-3
v_call: TRBV6-1
d_call: -
cdr3_nt: TGTGCCAGCAGTGGCCAGTTAGCTAGCACAGATACGCAGTATTTT
cdr3_aa: CASSGQLASTDTQYF

clone_size: few
j_call: TRBJ2-7
v_call: TRBV2
d_call: TRBD1
cdr3_nt: TGTGCCAGCAGTGGGACAGGGGGCTCCTACGAGCAGTACTTC
cdr3_aa: CASSGTGGSYEQYF

clone_size: -
j_call: TRBJ2-6
v_call: TRBV5-1
d_call: -
cdr3_nt: TGCGCCAGCAGCAGCAAGATGGACAGCCTATCTGGGGCCAACGTCCTGACTTTC
cdr3_aa: CASSSKMDSLSGANVLTF

clone_size: few
j_call: TRBJ1-2
v_call: TRBV7-2
d_call: TRBD1
cdr3_nt: TGTGCCAGCAGCTTAAGGACAGGGAGGGATGGCTACACCTTC
cdr3_aa: CASSLRTGRDGYTF

clone_size: -
j_call: TRBJ2-7
v_call: TRBV28
d_call: TRBD2
cdr3_nt: TGTGCCAGCAGGGGGGCGATTGCTAGCGGGAAGATCTACGAGCAGTACTTC
cdr3_aa: CASRGAIASGKIYEQYF

clone_size: -
j_call: TRBJ2-2
v_call: TRBV5-1
d_call: -
cdr3_nt: TGCGCCAGCAACCTCGGGACTTCCTATACCGGGGAGCTGTTTTTT
cdr3_aa: CASNLGTSYTGELFF

clone_size: -
j_call: TRBJ2-1
v_call: TRBV7-2
d_call: -
cdr3_nt: TGTGCCAGCAGCCTCTCAGGGGGGAGCTCCTACAATGAGCAGTTCTTC
cdr3_aa: CASSLSGGSSYNEQFF

clone_size: -
j_call: TRBJ1-3
v_call: TRBV4-2
d_call: -
cdr3_nt: TGTGCCAGCAGCCAGGCAGGCCTCTCTGGAAACACCATATATTTT
cdr3_aa: CASSQAGLSGNTIYF

clone_size: -
j_call: TRBJ2-3
v_call: TRBV5-1
d_call: TRBD2
cdr3_nt: TGCGCCAGCAGCTTGGCCACTAGCGGGAACACAGATACGCAGTATTTT
cdr3_aa: CASSLATSGNTDTQYF

clone_size: few
j_call: TRBJ1-1
v_call: TRBV10-3
d_call: -
cdr3_nt: TGTGCCATCAGCCCCGGGGGGTACGGTGCTGAAGCTTTCTTT
cdr3_aa: CAISPGGYGAEAFF